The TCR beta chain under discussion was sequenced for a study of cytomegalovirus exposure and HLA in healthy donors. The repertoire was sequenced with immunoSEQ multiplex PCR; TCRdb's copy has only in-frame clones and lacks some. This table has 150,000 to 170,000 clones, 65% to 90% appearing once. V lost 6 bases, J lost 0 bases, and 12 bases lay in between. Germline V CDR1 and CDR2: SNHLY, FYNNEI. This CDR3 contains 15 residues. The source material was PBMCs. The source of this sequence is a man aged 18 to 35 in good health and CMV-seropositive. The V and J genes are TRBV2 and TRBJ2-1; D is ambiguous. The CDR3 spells CASRMADSSYNEQFF. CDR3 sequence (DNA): TGTGCCAGCAGGATGGCGGATAGCTCCTACAATGAGCAGTTCTTC. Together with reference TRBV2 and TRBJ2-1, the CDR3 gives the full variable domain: EPEVTQTPSHQVTQMGQEVILRCVPISNHLYFYWYRQILGQKVEFLVSFYNNEISEKSEIFDDQFSVERPDGSNFTLKIRSTKLEDSAMYFCASRMADSSYNEQFFGPGTRLTVL.